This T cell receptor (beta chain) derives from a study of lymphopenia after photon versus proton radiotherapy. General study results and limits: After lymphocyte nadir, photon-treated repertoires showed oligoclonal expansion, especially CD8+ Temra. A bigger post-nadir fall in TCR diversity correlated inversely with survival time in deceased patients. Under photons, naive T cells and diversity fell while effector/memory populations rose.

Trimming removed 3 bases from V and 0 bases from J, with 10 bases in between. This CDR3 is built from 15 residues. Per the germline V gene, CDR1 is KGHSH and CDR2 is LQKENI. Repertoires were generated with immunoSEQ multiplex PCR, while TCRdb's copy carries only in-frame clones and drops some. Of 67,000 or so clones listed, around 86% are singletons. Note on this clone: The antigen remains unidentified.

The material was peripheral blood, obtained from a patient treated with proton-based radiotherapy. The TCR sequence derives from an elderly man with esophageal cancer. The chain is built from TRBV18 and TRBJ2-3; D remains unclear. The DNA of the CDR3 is TGTGCCAGCTCACCTAGGGCCCTAAGCACAGATACGCAGTATTTT. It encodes CASSPRALSTDTQYF.